The following is a T cell receptor (beta chain) sequence with its context. The source of the sample is a study of cytomegalovirus exposure and HLA in healthy donors. This table comes from immunoSEQ multiplex PCR, and its TCRdb copy is limited to in-frame clones, with some not included. This sample has 85,000 to 120,000 clones, with about 95% found just once. CDR3 size: 19 residues. Per germline, CDR1 MGHRA and CDR2 YSYEKL. The V and J ends lost 1 base and 0 bases, in that order; junction bases with no gene match: 9. Sequenced input: PBMCs. This receptor was taken from a woman aged 18-29 years in good health and CMV-seronegative. This chain joins TRBV4-1 and TRBJ1-6; 7 bases are a match to TRBD1. The CDR3 sequence is CASSQVRQGRGSYNSPLHF. The CDR3 DNA sequence: TGCGCCAGCAGCCAAGTTCGACAGGGTAGGGGCTCCTATAATTCACCCCTCCACTTT.